This T cell receptor (beta chain) was captured in a study of CD8 T cells in Susac syndrome. Germline V gene lookup returns CDR1 LNHDA and CDR2 SQIVND (reference sequence). The CDR3 length is 14 residues. After removal of 4 bases from V and 13 bases from J, the junction contained 11 bases not matched to a gene. Blood CD8+ and CD4+ T cells underwent high-throughput TCR beta sequencing. Negative isolation yielded CD8+ and CD4+ T cells; FACS enriched TEMRA cells. About this clonotype: Its matching antigen is unknown.

Whole-study findings and limits: The study acknowledged a relatively small number of individuals in its TCR sequencing and HLA analysis.

The RNA input was about 0.5 to 1 ug, and it was reverse transcribed with random hexamers. Multiplex PCR with immunoSEQ amplified the TCR beta CDR3 across 54 Vbeta and 13 Jbeta. TCRdb re-called the immunoSEQ multiplex PCR reads through MiXCR, storing one row per CDR3 protein. The data hold some 120,000 distinct CDR3 sequences, with roughly 96% observed a single time. V is TRBV19 and J is TRBJ1-2; 11 bases agree with TRBD1. The sequenced material came from CD4+ T cells from PBMCs. The receptor comes from a human donor in good health. The chain's CDR3 is CASSTSGQGAPSTF. In nucleotides, the CDR3 is TGTGCCAGTAGTACGTCCGGACAGGGGGCCCCTTCCACCTTC.